A selection of T cell receptor beta chains follows, all from one sample in a study of blood T cell repertoires in COVID-19. Profiling relied on immunoSEQ multiplex PCR, and the TCRdb table lists in-frame clones only, not all of them. The table lists over 150,000 clones, roughly 83% of them singletons. The sample was PBMCs or T cells enriched from blood (not recorded which). Every receptor here comes from a woman in her twenties or thirties who had recovered from COVID-19. CDR3s include the opening cysteine and the closing phenylalanine or tryptophan. The D gene is left open where the match is weak. Size is omitted from some rows. Given values are once, few, many or a class for expanded clones.

TRBV28,.,TRBJ2-5,.,CASSPGGFQETQYF,TGTGCCAGCAGTCCAGGGGGGTTCCAAGAGACCCAGTACTTC
TRBV5-4,TRBD2,TRBJ2-7,.,CASSLPLAGVRYEQYF,TGTGCCAGCAGCTTACCCCTAGCGGGAGTAAGGTACGAGCAGTACTTC
TRBV18,.,TRBJ1-2,.,CASSPLDSEGYTF,TGTGCCAGCTCACCACTGGACAGCGAAGGCTACACCTTC
TRBV21-1,.,TRBJ1-1,.,CASAERDKGTEAFF,TGTGCCAGCGCCGAAAGGGACAAGGGAACTGAAGCTTTCTTT
TRBV28,.,TRBJ1-4,.,CASSRDILREKLFF,TGTGCCAGCAGCCGTGACATCCTCCGCGAAAAACTGTTTTTT
TRBV5-8,TRBD1,TRBJ1-1,.,CASSIWTGGIGMNTEAFF,TGTGCCAGCAGCATCTGGACAGGGGGCATAGGAATGAACACTGAAGCTTTCTTT
TRBV27,.,TRBJ1-1,.,CASSLYGTEAFF,TGTGCCAGCAGTTTATACGGTACTGAAGCTTTCTTT
TRBV11-2,TRBD1,TRBJ1-2,.,CASSVPGQGARGYTF,TGTGCCAGCAGCGTCCCGGGACAGGGGGCTCGGGGCTACACCTTC
TRBV6-5,.,TRBJ2-7,.,CASSYLRTETPYEQYF,TGTGCCAGCAGTTACCTTCGGACAGAGACTCCCTACGAGCAGTACTTC
TRBV28,.,TRBJ1-4,.,CASRESGPNEKLFF,TGTGCCAGCCGGGAGTCGGGACCTAATGAAAAACTGTTTTTT
TRBV7-8,.,TRBJ1-1,.,CASSLSPGNTEAFF,TGTGCCAGCAGCTTAAGCCCGGGGAACACTGAAGCTTTCTTT
TRBV4-1,TRBD1,TRBJ2-5,.,CASSPTGTGIETQYF,TGCGCCAGCAGCCCAACCGGGACAGGGATCGAGACCCAGTACTTC
TRBV5-4,TRBD1,TRBJ2-5,.,CASSLVDRAQETQYF,TGTGCCAGCAGCTTGGTCGACAGGGCCCAAGAGACCCAGTACTTC
TRBV6-1,.,TRBJ2-1,.,CASSEGKDSNEQFF,TGTGCCAGCAGTGAAGGGAAAGACAGCAATGAGCAGTTCTTC
TRBV19,TRBD1,TRBJ2-5,.,CASSISLQGAQETQYF,TGTGCCAGTAGTATAAGTTTACAGGGGGCCCAAGAGACCCAGTACTTC
TRBV7-9,TRBD1,TRBJ1-6,few,CASSRDDRGNSPLHF,TGTGCCAGCAGCCGGGACGACAGGGGTAATTCACCCCTCCACTTT
TRBV5-6,.,TRBJ2-5,.,CASSPPFAAPKETQYF,TGTGCCAGCAGCCCCCCATTCGCGGCGCCGAAAGAGACCCAGTACTTC
TRBV10-2,TRBD1,TRBJ2-6,.,CASSEPRTGDSGANVLTF,TGCGCCAGCAGTGAGCCTCGGACAGGGGACTCTGGGGCCAACGTCCTGACTTTC
TRBV12-3/TRBV12-4,.,TRBJ1-1,once,CASSYTARAEAFF,TGTGCCAGCAGTTACACCGCCAGGGCTGAAGCTTTCTTT
TRBV25-1,TRBD2,TRBJ2-1,.,CASSDLAGGLNEQFF,TGTGCCAGCAGTGATCTAGCGGGAGGCCTCAATGAGCAGTTCTTC
TRBV19,.,TRBJ1-6,.,CASTSTQQFSSPLHF,TGTGCCAGTACCTCCACGCAACAGTTTAGTTCACCCCTCCACTTT
TRBV5-5,.,TRBJ2-3,once,CASSPPITAITDTQYF,TGTGCCAGCAGCCCCCCCATCACAGCAATCACAGATACGCAGTATTTT
TRBV2,.,TRBJ1-4,.,CASNAGPSRPTNEKLFF,TGTGCCAGCAACGCAGGCCCCTCGAGACCAACTAATGAAAAACTGTTTTTT
TRBV20-1,.,TRBJ2-5,.,CSASPWDTSLTQYF,TGCAGTGCTAGTCCCTGGGACACGAGTTTGACCCAGTACTTC
TRBV7-2,TRBD1,TRBJ1-3,once,CASSLTTTGTGNTIYF,TGTGCCAGCAGCTTAACCACGACAGGGACTGGAAACACCATATATTTT
TRBV6-6,TRBD2,TRBJ2-3,.,CASRGLAVTDTQYF,TGTGCCAGCCGAGGACTAGCGGTCACAGATACGCAGTATTTT
TRBV6-1,.,TRBJ1-2,.,CASSEGETLTNYGYTF,TGTGCCAGCAGTGAAGGGGAGACACTTACTAACTATGGCTACACCTTC
TRBV3-1/TRBV3-2,.,TRBJ1-2,.,CASSFGGAVDGYTF,TGTGCCAGCAGCTTTGGAGGGGCAGTTGATGGCTACACCTTC
TRBV24-1,.,TRBJ2-3,.,CATSDLTGDSTDTQYF,TGTGCCACCAGTGATTTGACGGGGGATAGCACAGATACGCAGTATTTT
TRBV5-6,TRBD2,TRBJ2-1,.,CASNLLADYFYNEQFF,TGTGCCAGCAACCTACTAGCGGACTATTTTTACAATGAGCAGTTCTTC
TRBV27,TRBD1,TRBJ1-2,once,CASSLSGQGTTNYGYTF,TGTGCCAGCAGTTTATCGGGACAGGGCACCACTAACTATGGCTACACCTTC
TRBV7-3,.,TRBJ2-3,.,CASSFHLTRDTDTQYF,TGTGCCAGCAGCTTTCACCTGACTCGAGACACAGATACGCAGTATTTT
TRBV25-1,TRBD2,TRBJ2-1,.,CASISGGLAGREQFF,TGTGCCAGCATAAGTGGGGGACTAGCGGGCAGAGAGCAGTTCTTC
TRBV7-9,.,TRBJ2-7,.,CASSPPGYRALEQYF,TGTGCCAGCAGCCCGCCGGGGTACAGGGCCCTCGAGCAGTACTTC
TRBV7-3,.,TRBJ2-2,.,CASSLGLSTGELFF,TGTGCCAGCAGCTTAGGACTGAGCACCGGGGAGCTGTTTTTT
TRBV6-4,TRBD2,TRBJ2-3,.,CASSDSWLAGLDTQYF,TGTGCCAGCAGTGACTCTTGGCTAGCGGGGTTAGATACGCAGTATTTT
TRBV5-1,.,TRBJ2-6,.,CASSFQGNSGANVLTF,TGCGCCAGCAGCTTTCAGGGCAACTCTGGGGCCAACGTCCTGACTTTC
TRBV6-6,TRBD1,TRBJ2-7,few,CASSYGQGASYEQYF,TGTGCCAGCAGTTACGGGCAGGGGGCATCCTACGAGCAGTACTTC
TRBV5-1,.,TRBJ1-1,.,CASSLPGQGFRLANTEAFF,TGCGCCAGCAGTCTACCGGGACAAGGTTTTAGGTTGGCGAACACTGAAGCTTTCTTT
TRBV2,TRBD1,TRBJ2-5,.,CASSPGRGQGRGTQYF,TGTGCCAGCAGTCCCGGGCGGGGACAGGGGAGGGGGACCCAGTACTTC
TRBV7-6,TRBD1,TRBJ2-5,.,CASSQGTGWGETQYF,TGTGCCAGCAGCCAAGGGACAGGGTGGGGGGAGACCCAGTACTTC
TRBV27,.,TRBJ1-3,.,CASSLSGNSGNTIYF,TGTGCCAGCAGTTTATCGGGCAACTCTGGAAACACCATATATTTT
TRBV5-1,.,TRBJ2-7,few,CASSSLPGSYEQYF,TGCGCCAGCAGCTCGCTACCGGGATCCTACGAGCAGTACTTC
TRBV7-9,TRBD2,TRBJ2-1,.,CASSLVISGSGDEQFF,TGTGCCAGCAGCTTAGTCATTTCGGGTAGCGGGGATGAGCAGTTCTTC
TRBV7-3,.,TRBJ2-2,.,CASSLTPRLDGELFF,TGTGCCAGCAGCTTAACCCCCCGGCTAGACGGGGAGCTGTTTTTT
TRBV30,.,TRBJ2-7,.,CAWSAGTYEQYF,TGTGCCTGGAGTGCGGGAACTTACGAGCAGTACTTC
TRBV13,.,TRBJ2-3,.,CASSSRGNGGQNTQYF,TGTGCCAGCAGCTCGAGAGGCAACGGGGGGCAAAATACGCAGTATTTT
TRBV12-3/TRBV12-4,.,TRBJ2-4,.,CASSLAARNIQYF,TGTGCCAGCAGTTTAGCGGCCAGAAACATTCAGTACTTC
TRBV4-1,TRBD1,TRBJ2-3,.,CASSQDFGQGYVDTQYF,TGCGCCAGCAGCCAAGATTTTGGACAGGGATATGTAGATACGCAGTATTTT
TRBV5-1,TRBD1,TRBJ2-2,.,CASSVDRRNTGELFF,TGCGCCAGCAGCGTGGACAGGCGGAACACCGGGGAGCTGTTTTTT
TRBV11-3,.,TRBJ2-5,.,CASSASPGVQTQYF,TGTGCCAGCAGCGCAAGCCCCGGTGTCCAGACCCAGTACTTC
TRBV9,.,TRBJ1-5,.,CASSVDRVGPQHF,TGTGCCAGCAGCGTAGACAGGGTTGGGCCCCAGCATTTT
TRBV25-1,.,TRBJ1-6,once,CASSEGIDNSPLHF,TGTGCCAGCAGTGAAGGTATAGATAATTCACCCCTCCACTTT
TRBV20-1,.,TRBJ2-7,.,CSARLVGEQYF,TGCAGTGCTAGACTAGTGGGCGAGCAGTACTTC
TRBV4-2,.,TRBJ1-1,few,CASSRESVQGRGTEAFF,TGTGCCAGCAGCCGTGAGTCTGTCCAAGGCCGGGGCACTGAAGCTTTCTTT
TRBV30,.,TRBJ1-1,.,CAWSALRDTEAFF,TGTGCCTGGAGTGCCCTACGGGACACTGAAGCTTTCTTT
TRBV28,.,TRBJ1-5,many,CASRQRDQPQHF,TGTGCCAGTCGACAGCGAGATCAGCCCCAGCATTTT
TRBV11-2,.,TRBJ2-3,.,CASSFRVIGSRGDTQYF,TGTGCCAGCAGCTTCCGGGTGATAGGATCGAGGGGGGATACGCAGTATTTT
TRBV28,.,TRBJ2-3,.,CASSLIGGDTQYF,TGTGCCAGCAGTTTAATCGGTGGAGATACGCAGTATTTT